This T cell receptor beta chain is drawn from a study of vaccination and CD4 T cells after COVID-19. Background on the study: Cellular stimulation was performed using overlapping spike peptides derived from SARS-CoV-2, HCoV-NL63, HCoV-OC43 and HCoV-229E.

CDR1 and CDR2 (germline): MNHEY, SMNVEV (reference sequence). The CDR3 loop spans 16 amino acids. V dropped 8 bases and J dropped 7 bases, with 23 bases sitting between them. Treatment here: approximately 9-day PBMC culture with coronavirus spike peptide pools or control peptides (ViraFEST assay). Study findings and constraints: No early post-infection timepoints were studied, and convalescent patients studied were relatively few. Detection of a median roughly 83% of reactive clones in convalescent patients was confined to the period after vaccination.

About this clonotype itself: As yet, its antigen is unknown.

The Oncomine TCR Beta short-read assay sequenced DNA from cultured CD4+ T cells. The source of extracted genomic DNA was cultured CD4+ T cells. MiXCR was run by TCRdb on the PCR reads, yielding one entry per CDR3 protein. The sample lists approximately 11,000 distinct CDR3 sequences; approximately 69% were seen once. The sequence derives from a human donor who had recovered from COVID-19. The rearrangement links TRBV27 to TRBJ1-4, with TRBD1 as a possible D gene (5 bases). Sequencing was done on a sample of CD4+ T cells from blood, cultured in vitro. Here the CDR3 reads CASSIGVGRTPEKLFF. Written as DNA, the CDR3 is TGTGCCAGCTCTATTGGGGTGGGACGGACCCCTGAAAAACTGTTTTTT. Full variable domain (remainder filled in from reference TRBV27 and TRBJ1-4): EAQVTQNPRYLITVTGKKLTVTCSQNMNHEYMSWYRQDPGLGLRQIYYSMNVEVTDKGDVPEGYKVSRKEKRNFPLILESPSPNQTSLYFCASSIGVGRTPEKLFFGSGTQLSVL.